This entry features one T cell receptor beta chain sequence. Its matching antigen is unknown. Germline DNA was also extracted, and blood RNA was taken from unsorted whole blood. Enrolled patients were chronically infected with HBV and treatment-naive. Peripheral blood, 3.5 to 4.5 milliliters, was collected prior to surgery. The data were taken from a study of tumor-infiltrating lymphocytes in primary liver carcinoma. Across the whole study: The patients comprised men and women between the ages of 30 and 69 years.

Synthesis of TCR beta cDNA was carried out from about 0.55 ug total RNA with a constant-region primer. Slightly modified ARM-PCR with three nested multiplex PCR rounds yielded TCR beta libraries. From the multiplex PCR reads, TCRdb called clonotypes with MiXCR, one entry per CDR3 protein. The sample contains about 310,000 distinct CDR3 sequences, 65% of which appear only once. Study conclusions and caveats: Tumor specimens were characterized by a significantly higher top-250-clone fraction than blood (p = 0.039).

Sequencing input: peripheral blood. This TCR was sampled from a man aged 40-49 years with primary liver carcinoma and hepatitis B virus infection.

The CDR3 region has the DNA TGTGCCAGCAGCGGCAGCCAGGCGGGAGGGTTGGATACGCAGTATTTT. Translating gives CASSGSQAGGLDTQYF. The chain has TRBV11-3 and TRBJ2-3; 9 bases map to TRBD2. From germline, CDR1 is SGHNT and CDR2 YENEEA. V dropped 5 bases and J dropped 6; count of bases not matched to a gene: 12. The CDR3 sequence is 16 residues long.